Each of the 20 T cell receptor beta chains below was sequenced from the same sample in a study of cytomegalovirus exposure and HLA in healthy donors. 13 Jbeta primers and 60 Vbeta primers were used for the PCR. Clones were sequenced by immunoSEQ multiplex PCR, and TCRdb holds only the in-frame ones, with some missing. The sample shows around 190,000 clones, around 77% of them seen only once. Sequenced input: PBMCs. The receptors stem from a woman aged 25 to 39 in good health and CMV-seronegative.

This clone is a singleton in its sample. J is TRBJ2-2 and V is TRBV5-6, with D possibly matching TRBD2 (5 bases). Germline V gene lookup returns CDR1 SGHDT and CDR2 YYEEEE. V was clipped by 2 bases and J by 0 bases, with 11 bases between them. CDR3 length: 16 residues. CDR3 in DNA: TGTGCCAGCAGCTTCACAGTCGGGACGAACACCGGGGAGCTGTTTTTT. Its protein product is CASSFTVGTNTGELFF.

The chain combines TRBV5-4 with TRBJ2-1; 10 bases fit TRBD1. The CDR3 is 15 residues long. V lost 6 bases and J lost 4; bases outside the gene matches: 7. The germline V gene has CDR1 SGHNT and CDR2 YYREEE (reference sequence). The CDR3 sequence: CASTLPGQGYNEQFF. The CDR3, as DNA: TGTGCCAGCACTCTACCGGGACAGGGGTACAATGAGCAGTTCTTC. Full variable domain (missing parts from reference TRBV5-4 and TRBJ2-1): ETGVTQSPTHLIKTRGQQVTLRCSSQSGHNTVSWYQQALGQGPQFIFQYYREEENGRGNFPPRFSGLQFPNYSSELNVNALELDDSALYLCASTLPGQGYNEQFFGPGTRLTVL.

This clone was detected once. DNA for the CDR3: TGTGCCAGCAGTGTAGAGGCGGGAGCAGATACGCAGTATTTT. This gives the protein CASSVEAGADTQYF. V and J are TRBV2 and TRBJ2-3; 7 bases fit TRBD2. This CDR3 region has 14 residues. Trimming at V came to 4 bases and at J to 4 bases, leaving 5 bases not matched to a gene. The germline gives CDR1 SNHLY, CDR2 FYNNEI.

The rearrangement joins TRBV7-9 to TRBJ1-4; no definite D call. CDR3 length: 12 amino acids. The germline V and J ends were trimmed by 11 bases and 5 bases, with 12 bases remaining between them. Germline assignment: CDR1 SEHNR and CDR2 FQNEAQ (reference sequence). In DNA, the CDR3 is TGTGCCGTCGCGAAATGGAATGAAAAACTGTTTTTT. Its translation is CAVAKWNEKLFF.

The J gene is TRBJ1-2, the V gene TRBV6-5; D might be TRBD1 (6 bases). The CDR3 is made up of 13 amino acids. V lost 5 bases, J lost 3 bases, and 10 bases lay in between. CDR1 is MNHEY, CDR2 SVGAGI, per germline. Here the CDR3 reads CASSTRTDYGYTF. The CDR3 DNA is TGTGCCAGCAGTACGCGGACAGACTATGGCTACACCTTC.

The count of this clone is one. V and J are TRBV29-1 and TRBJ2-1; 10 nucleotides line up with TRBD2. The V gene's germline CDR1 is SQVTM and CDR2 ANQGSEA. V lost 3 bases and J lost 7; bases outside the gene matches: 9. This CDR3 region has 15 residues. This CDR3 is CSVEIPLAGVNEQFF. The CDR3 DNA reads as TGCAGCGTTGAGATTCCGCTAGCGGGAGTTAATGAGCAGTTCTTC.

The gene calls are TRBV4-1 and TRBJ1-2, with TRBD1 identical over 10 bases. The CDR3 extends over 14 amino acids. Per germline, CDR1 MGHRA and CDR2 YSYEKL. Germline trimming cut 5 bases from V and 8 bases from J; bases unmatched to any gene: 8. CDR3 coding DNA: TGCGCCAGCAGCTATAGGACAGGGGGAGAGGGCTACACCTTC. The encoded protein is CASSYRTGGEGYTF.

The chain uses TRBV7-6 and TRBJ2-1, with D tentatively TRBD2 (5 bases). Per germline, CDR1 SGHVS and CDR2 FNYEAQ. The germline V and J ends were trimmed by 5 bases and 9 bases, with 17 bases remaining between them. This CDR3 region has 14 residues. This CDR3 is CASSRSSGSPEQFF. The DNA for the CDR3 is TGTGCCAGCAGCCGTTCCAGTGGGAGTCCTGAGCAGTTCTTC.

CDR3 in amino acids: CASSPVTSGSWADTQYF. The CDR3 nucleotides are TGTGCCAGCAGCCCGGTGACTAGCGGGAGCTGGGCAGATACGCAGTATTTT. The rearrangement links TRBV5-5 to TRBJ2-3, with 12 bases that match TRBD2. Germline V CDR1 and CDR2: SGHKS, YYEKEE (reference sequence). With V trimmed by 4 bases and J by 4 bases, 10 bases remained unmatched. The CDR3 contains 17 residues.

This clone has a handful of counts. V usage is TRBV5-4 and J usage is TRBJ2-1, with D perhaps matching TRBD2 (6 bases). Trimming shortened V by 3 bases and J by 4 bases, and 14 bases separated the two germline ends. The CDR3 totals 15 residues. Germline loops: CDR1 SGHNT, CDR2 YYREEE (reference sequence). The CDR3: CASSSGTFLYNEQFF. CDR3 nucleotide sequence: TGTGCCAGCAGCTCCGGGACTTTCCTTTACAATGAGCAGTTCTTC.

The chain couples TRBV5-6 to TRBJ2-5; TRBD1 matches at 8 bases. Gene TRBJ2-7 matches the end of the DNA better, so the J call may be wrong. The germline V gene encodes CDR1 SGHDT and CDR2 YYEEEE. The CDR3 loop spans 14 amino acids. As DNA, the CDR3 is TGTGCCAGCAGCCGGGACAGGACCCTCTACGAGCAGTACTTC. It is translated as CASSRDRTLYEQYF.

This rearrangement joins TRBV19 to TRBJ2-1; tentatively, D is TRBD2 (5 bases). Per the germline V gene, CDR1 is LNHDA and CDR2 is SQIVND (reference sequence). The CDR3 extends over 15 amino acids. The ends were cut back, 0 bases at V and 0 bases at J, with 6 bases in the middle. The CDR3 region has the DNA TGTGCCAGTAGTATAGAGGGGAGCTCCTACAATGAGCAGTTCTTC. Protein sequence: CASSIEGSSYNEQFF.

The CDR3 is CASSSYHSKNIQYF. CDR3 nucleotide sequence: TGTGCCAGCAGTTCCTATCATAGCAAAAACATTCAGTACTTC. The chain joins TRBV6-5 to TRBJ2-4; D remains unclear. V was trimmed by 4 bases and J by 3 bases, leaving 10 bases between them. The CDR3 consists of 14 residues. The V gene's germline CDR1 is MNHEY and CDR2 SVGAGI.

The V gene is TRBV6-1, the J gene TRBJ2-1; 9 bases fit TRBD2. Unmatched junction bases numbered 2, after V lost 2 bases and J lost 15 bases. CDR1 MNHNS and CDR2 SASEGT come from the germline V gene. The CDR3 loop spans 11 amino acids. As DNA, the CDR3 is TGTGCCAGCAGTGAACTTAGCGGGAGGTTCTTC. Protein sequence: CASSELSGRFF.

This chain links TRBV2 with TRBJ2-7; TRBD2 matches at 7 bases. Germline V gene lookup returns CDR1 SNHLY and CDR2 FYNNEI. V lost 5 bases to trimming and J lost 3 bases; unmatched junction nucleotides: 10. CDR3 length equals 15 residues. The CDR3 nucleotides are TGTGCCAGCAGTCCTGGGGGAGGGACCCGCTACGAGCAGTACTTC. Amino acid sequence: CASSPGGGTRYEQYF.

The chain joins TRBV11-2 to TRBJ1-1; possible D gene TRBD1, 6 bases. This CDR3 has 14 residues. Per the germline V gene, CDR1 is SGHAT and CDR2 is FQNNGV. V was cut by 5 bases and J by 2 bases, with 12 bases left in between. The CDR3 sequence is CASSTGQFNTEAFF. The CDR3 bases are TGTGCCAGCAGCACCGGACAGTTCAACACTGAAGCTTTCTTT.

For the CDR3, the DNA is TGTGCCAGCAGCTTCGCGGGCCAAGAGACCCAGTACTTC. It encodes CASSFAGQETQYF. V and J are TRBV7-2 and TRBJ2-5; TRBD2 might be the D (5 bases). The CDR3 runs 13 residues. V lost 3 bases, J lost 1 base, and 6 bases lay in between. The V gene's germline CDR1 is SGHTA and CDR2 FQGNSA.

The J gene is TRBJ1-6, the V gene TRBV5-1, with D possibly matching TRBD1 (6 bases). Trimming cost V 6 bases and J 2 bases, with 12 bases left between them. The CDR3 runs 15 residues. The V gene's germline CDR1 is SGHRS and CDR2 YFSETQ. DNA of the CDR3: TGCGCCAGCACCCCACAGGGACCCTATAATTCACCCCTCCACTTT. Its translation: CASTPQGPYNSPLHF.

The gene calls are TRBV6-6 and TRBJ2-7; 9 bases are a match to TRBD1. The CDR3 totals 16 residues. Looked up from germline, CDR1 is MNHNY and CDR2 is SVGAGI (reference sequence). Trimming at V came to 6 bases and at J to 1 base, leaving 10 bases not matched to a gene. The CDR3 DNA follows: TGTGCCAGCAGCCCAAGAGGACAGGGGAAATCCTACGAGCAGTACTTC. Translating it yields CASSPRGQGKSYEQYF.

This chain links TRBV7-2 with TRBJ1-2, with D maybe TRBD1 (5 bases). This CDR3 is 15 amino acids long. V shed 0 bases and J shed 4 bases, with 12 bases lying between them. Germline CDR1 is SGHTA and CDR2 is FQGNSA. CDR3: CASSLALTEAYGYTF. The CDR3 nucleotides are TGTGCCAGCAGCTTAGCCCTGACAGAAGCCTATGGCTACACCTTC. Combining the CDR3 with reference TRBV7-2 and TRBJ1-2 gives the whole variable domain GAGVSQSPSNKVTEKGKDVELRCDPISGHTALYWYRQSLGQGLEFLIYFQGNSAPDKSGLPSDRFSAERTGGSVSTLTIQRTQQEDSAVYLCASSLALTEAYGYTFGSGTRLTVV.